This T cell receptor beta chain was identified in a study of T cells in Graves' hyperthyroidism and ophthalmopathy. Authors of the study amplified TCR beta CDR3 regions from RNA transcripts. The TCR CDR3 was amplified in a first-round RT-PCR using the HTBI primer set. A single record per CDR3 protein comes from TCRdb applying MiXCR to the multiplex PCR reads. The data show about 480,000 distinct CDR3 sequences, 24% seen once. This clonotype appeared many times. Its target is not known. The CDR3 spans 14 residues. Germline V gene lookup returns CDR1 LNHNV and CDR2 YYDKDF (reference sequence). Trimming took off 5 bases at V and 4 bases at J, with 12 bases between the two ends. Broader study findings: Before onset, ophthalmopathy was predicted by the model a median approximately 6.5 months earlier. Most thyroid clonotypes with frequency above 0.001 were detected in blood.

Disease lasting under 3 months, a NOSPECS grade of at least 4, and a Clinical Activity Score of at least 3 were features of the ophthalmopathy patients. The clonotype originates from a woman in her twenties or thirties with Graves' ophthalmopathy. Sequences were obtained from blood. The chain couples TRBV15 to TRBJ1-3; TRBD1 might be the D (6 bases). The CDR3 DNA reads TGTGCCACCAGCCGAGCAGGGGACGGAAACACCATATATTTT. Translated: CATSRAGDGNTIYF.